The clone carrying this TCR beta chain came up many times. As yet, its antigen is unknown. Between the trimmed V and J ends, which lost 0 bases and 4 bases, there was a span of 13 bases. CDR1 and CDR2 from the germline V gene are MNHEY and SVGEGT. This CDR3 spans 16 amino acids. These data belong to a study of blood T cells in healthy people across ages. At the level of the study: Roughly one uniquely barcoded beta molecule per two T cells was captured.

Next came a second PCR, run for 7 to 11 cycles, which used a sample-barcoded 5' primer along with a J-beta primer mix. TCRdb analysed the 5' RACE reads with MiXCR anew, one entry per CDR3 protein. Of about 1,500,000 distinct CDR3 sequences listed, about 28% are singletons. Study-wide findings and caveats: With age, beta diversity per million T cells declined roughly linearly, significantly by 40. Unsorted PBMC material precluded a definitive naive versus antigen-experienced comparison.

Sequencing was done on a sample of blood. The sequence was collected from a woman between 25 and 40 years old in good health. This chain links TRBV6-2 or TRBV6-3 with TRBJ2-1; D call uncertain. CDR3 DNA: TGTGCCAGCAGTTACTCGTTTACTGAACGGTACAATGAGCAGTTCTTC. Translation: CASSYSFTERYNEQFF.